This is a list of T cell receptor beta chains from one sample in a study of cytomegalovirus exposure and HLA in healthy donors. The assay was immunoSEQ multiplex PCR, and TCRdb's table has in-frame clones only and misses some. The sample holds some 150,000 clones; roughly 64% are singletons and the top ten take around 3%. The sequencing input was PBMCs. The receptors derive from a woman between 25 and 40 years old in good health and CMV-seropositive. Both conserved end residues are part of each CDR3. A D gene is named only where the DNA matches it firmly. Only part of the rows carry a size: once, few, many, or a class if the clone is expanded.

>few|TRBV5-1|.|TRBJ1-5
CASSLQGNQPQHF
TGCGCCAGCAGCCTCCAGGGAAATCAGCCCCAGCATTTT
>.|TRBV7-8|TRBD1|TRBJ2-4
CASSHRGREFKNIQYF
TGTGCCAGCAGCCACAGGGGGCGAGAATTCAAAAACATTCAGTACTTC
>few|TRBV6-6|.|TRBJ2-2
CASSYSAGELFF
TGTGCCAGCAGTTACTCCGCCGGGGAGCTGTTTTTT
>.|TRBV2|.|TRBJ1-1
CASSVRSFEAFF
TGTGCCAGCAGTGTCCGCAGTTTTGAAGCTTTCTTT
>.|TRBV28|.|TRBJ2-3
CASSLGPSAGSTDTQYF
TGTGCCAGCAGTTTAGGCCCCAGCGCGGGGAGCACAGATACGCAGTATTTT
>.|TRBV10-3|.|TRBJ2-2
CAISLRETGELFF
TGTGCCATCAGCCTTAGGGAGACCGGGGAGCTGTTTTTT
>.|TRBV27|TRBD2|TRBJ2-5
CASSWAAGGVETQYF
TGTGCCAGCAGTTGGGCAGCGGGGGGGGTGGAGACCCAGTACTTC
>.|TRBV10-1|.|TRBJ1-5
CASSASGDQPQHF
TGCGCCAGCAGTGCCTCAGGTGATCAGCCCCAGCATTTT
>few|TRBV6-1|.|TRBJ1-2
CASKTEPGIYGYTF
TGTGCCAGCAAAACGGAACCAGGGATATATGGCTACACCTTC
>.|TRBV15|.|TRBJ1-5
CATSEYRDQPQHF
TGTGCCACCAGCGAATACAGGGATCAGCCCCAGCATTTT
>.|TRBV4-1|.|TRBJ2-7
CASSQDRGEGYYEQYF
TGCGCCAGCAGCCAAGACAGGGGAGAGGGATACTACGAGCAGTACTTC
>.|TRBV27|.|TRBJ2-1
CASSLGLSEQFF
TGTGCCAGCAGTTTAGGCCTCTCTGAGCAGTTCTTC
>.|TRBV7-2|.|TRBJ1-3
CASSFFTTDSGNTIYF
TGTGCCAGCAGCTTCTTCACGACAGACTCTGGAAACACCATATATTTT
>.|TRBV30|TRBD1|TRBJ1-2
CAWSTQGAYGYTF
TGTGCCTGGAGTACACAGGGGGCGTATGGCTACACCTTC
>once|TRBV7-8|TRBD1|TRBJ1-1
CASSTRQGMPEAFF
TGTGCCAGCAGCACGCGACAGGGGATGCCTGAAGCTTTCTTT
>.|TRBV19|.|TRBJ1-1
CASGFGTEAFF
TGTGCCAGCGGATTCGGGACTGAAGCTTTCTTT
>few|TRBV5-4|.|TRBJ2-1
CASSLVGASGNEQFF
TGTGCCAGCAGCTTGGTGGGGGCTTCGGGCAATGAGCAGTTCTTC
>once|TRBV5-6|TRBD1|TRBJ1-4
CASSPERTGATNEKLFF
TGTGCCAGCAGCCCTGAGAGGACAGGAGCAACTAATGAAAAACTGTTTTTT
>.|TRBV9|TRBD2|TRBJ2-1
CASSVDGRGGTLYNEQFF
TGTGCCAGCAGCGTAGACGGGCGGGGGGGGACCCTATACAATGAGCAGTTCTTC
>few|TRBV6-6|TRBD1|TRBJ1-1
CASSPRQGPEAFF
TGTGCCAGCTCCCCCCGACAGGGGCCTGAAGCTTTCTTT
>.|TRBV2|TRBD1|TRBJ1-5
CASSEASGTGFGHF
TGTGCCAGCAGTGAAGCCTCCGGGACAGGGTTCGGACATTTT
>.|TRBV6-6|.|TRBJ1-4
CASRVRVEKLFF
TGTGCCAGCAGGGTCAGGGTTGAAAAACTGTTTTTT
>.|TRBV7-8|TRBD1|TRBJ2-7
CASSWDRRYEQYF
TGTGCCAGCAGCTGGGACAGGCGCTACGAGCAGTACTTC
>.|TRBV5-1|.|TRBJ1-2
CASSSLGETGSYGYTF
TGCGCCAGCAGCTCGCTGGGAGAGACAGGATCCTATGGCTACACCTTC
>few|TRBV29-1|.|TRBJ2-7
CSVGSYEQYF
TGCAGCGTTGGGAGTTACGAGCAGTACTTC
>.|TRBV6-1|TRBD1|TRBJ1-5
CASSERTGGHQPQHF
TGTGCCAGCAGTGAACGAACAGGGGGCCATCAGCCCCAGCATTTT
>few|TRBV28|TRBD1|TRBJ1-5
CASTRQGPNQPQHF
TGTGCCAGCACCAGACAGGGGCCGAATCAGCCCCAGCATTTT
>.|TRBV6-1|.|TRBJ2-7
CASSDQTNRQYF
TGTGCCAGCAGTGACCAGACTAACCGGCAGTACTTC
>.|TRBV27|TRBD2|TRBJ2-1
CASSRPGGGAYNEQFF
TGTGCCAGCAGTAGGCCAGGCGGGGGGGCCTACAATGAGCAGTTCTTC
>few|TRBV5-1|TRBD2|TRBJ2-7
CASSTIAGLSSYEQYF
TGCGCCAGCAGCACTATAGCGGGGCTGAGCTCCTACGAGCAGTACTTC
>.|TRBV6-1|TRBD2|TRBJ2-1
CASRSGKVEQFF
TGTGCCAGCAGGAGCGGGAAGGTTGAGCAGTTCTTC
>.|TRBV6-1|TRBD2|TRBJ2-7
CASSELAGPYEQYF
TGTGCCAGCAGTGAACTAGCGGGACCCTACGAGCAGTACTTC
>once|TRBV10-1|.|TRBJ2-1
CASSEVSSSYNEQFF
TGCGCCAGCAGTGAGGTCTCCAGCTCCTACAATGAGCAGTTCTTC
>.|TRBV6-5|TRBD2|TRBJ2-1
CASSSGLAGNNEQFF
TGTGCCAGCAGTTCGGGACTAGCGGGCAACAATGAGCAGTTCTTC
>few|TRBV6-1|.|TRBJ2-2
CASTPLVLNTGELFF
TGTGCCAGCACACCCCTAGTGTTGAACACCGGGGAGCTGTTTTTT
>.|TRBV5-1|.|TRBJ1-6
CASSPGSPRFNSPLHF
TGCGCCAGCAGCCCGGGATCTCCCAGGTTTAATTCACCCCTCCACTTT
>.|TRBV2|.|TRBJ2-6
CASREQGTGANVLTF
TGTGCCAGCAGGGAGCAGGGAACCGGGGCCAACGTCCTGACTTTC
>.|TRBV5-6|.|TRBJ1-1
CASSGGARTEAFF
TGTGCCAGCAGCGGGGGGGCTAGGACTGAAGCTTTCTTT
>few|TRBV7-6|.|TRBJ1-1
CASERGPNTEAFF
TGTGCCAGCGAGAGAGGGCCGAACACTGAAGCTTTCTTT
>.|TRBV28|.|TRBJ1-2
CASISGPGGYTF
TGTGCCAGCATTTCAGGACCGGGAGGCTACACCTTC
>.|TRBV6-5|TRBD1|TRBJ2-7
CASSGTATPKQYF
TGTGCCAGCAGTGGGACAGCCACACCAAAGCAGTACTTC
>.|TRBV5-1|.|TRBJ2-7
CASSLGGPEAYEQYF
TGCGCCAGCAGCTTGGGTGGCCCCGAGGCCTACGAGCAGTACTTC
>.|TRBV7-9|.|TRBJ2-6
CASSAGVSGANVLTF
TGTGCCAGCAGCGCCGGGGTCTCTGGGGCCAACGTCCTGACTTTC
>.|TRBV2|.|TRBJ1-6
CASSEEQVNSPLHF
TGTGCCAGCAGTGAAGAACAGGTTAATTCACCCCTCCACTTT
>.|TRBV27|TRBD2|TRBJ2-1
CASSLFGAGARNNEQFF
TGTGCCAGCAGTTTATTTGGGGCGGGAGCTCGAAACAATGAGCAGTTCTTC
>few|TRBV20-1|.|TRBJ2-1
CSARGAREQFF
TGCAGTGCTAGAGGGGCCCGGGAGCAGTTCTTC
>few|TRBV4-1|.|TRBJ1-3
CASSRDGADPGNTIYF
TGCGCCAGCAGCCGAGACGGAGCTGACCCTGGAAACACCATATATTTT
>.|TRBV4-1|TRBD1|TRBJ1-1
CASSRGDRDTEAFF
TGCGCCAGCAGCCGGGGGGACAGGGACACTGAAGCTTTCTTT
>.|TRBV5-1|.|TRBJ2-3
CASSLPTGVTDTQYF
TGCGCCAGCAGCCTGCCGACAGGAGTCACAGATACGCAGTATTTT
>few|TRBV11-2|TRBD1|TRBJ1-1
CASSLEAGGNTEAFF
TGTGCCAGCAGCTTAGAGGCAGGGGGAAACACTGAAGCTTTCTTT